This T cell receptor (beta chain) appears in the sequencing data of a study of T cell responses to AZD1222 COVID-19 vaccine (dated by TCRdb to the early 2020s). Broadly, across the study: AZD1222 recipients whose second dose came at about 4 weeks and those whose second dose came at about 12 weeks were combined into one group, since spike-specific TCR depth and breadth did not differ between the two schedules. A total of approximately 240 trial participants underwent TCR sequencing, of whom 207 had received two doses of AZD1222 and about 25 had received two doses of the MenACWY control vaccine. Trial participants were enrolled by age into subgroups of 18-55, 56-69 and 70-plus years, and 148, 28 and 57 TCR-sequenced participants, respectively, were included in these subgroups. Broad study findings and their caveats: The vaccine-associated CD4 TCRs covered the entire spike protein, and the dominant responses fell in regions 160-218 and 743-854. Reportedly, almost half of the unique spike-specific TCRs recognized epitopes lying outside the regions that are mutated in the B.1.351 and B.1.1.7 variants. Because no samples from the day 14 peak response were available, repertoires could be characterized only after the peak T cell response. A significant rise in spike-specific TCR breadth and depth was observed after two AZD1222 doses relative to day 0 and relative to MenACWY recipients. Conclusions about previously exposed vaccinees were limited because only a handful of AZD1222 recipients were SARS-CoV-2 seropositive at baseline. Most participants were white British and females outnumbered males, and the authors suggested that clonal diversity may have been underestimated. In the small 56-69-year group, the increase in depth fell short of significance, most likely because of low power.

The CDR3 regions of human TCRbeta chains were analyzed by immunosequencing. The original methods were these. Repertoire TCRs were checked for matches against a reference library of SARS-CoV-2-specific TCRs that had been generated using the MIRA antigen-specificity platform. Breadth meant the fraction of unique TCRs that were SARS-CoV-2-associated, whereas depth meant the fraction of total T cells that were SARS-CoV-2-associated. Using the MIRA data, each spike-specific TCR was mapped to the spike region that the TCR reacts to and placed in a CD4 or CD8 class. Log10-transformed breadth and depth values were compared by one-way ANOVA with Sidak's multiple comparisons tests. The table was pulled from immuneACCESS by TCRdb, which kept in-frame rearrangements only. Such tables lose some clones; where checked, under half of the loss comes from unresolved V genes, and the rest has no known cause. The V and J calls and clone size were taken over from that table, and D and trimming were inferred from the DNA. The sample data list 140,000 to 150,000 clones, and about nine tenths of these were observed just once. The ten largest clones represent roughly 4.7% of the sample.

In its sample, this clone was seen once. This clone's antigen is unknown. No much larger clone exists at a distance of one base, and base qualities are not known. According to the study, the label for this sample's time point signals: baseline before first vaccination. The vaccinee samples were drawn from two UK trials, COV001 and COV002, one of which was a single-blind randomized controlled phase 2/3 trial testing AZD1222 (ChAdOx1 nCoV-19) in healthy adults. For TCRbeta chain sequencing, PBMC samples were collected from trial participants at day 0 and at day 28 after the second dose. Looking up the germline V gene yields CDR1 SQVTM and CDR2 ANQGSEA. From the cysteine through the phenylalanine, the CDR3 covers 13 amino acids. Just CDR3 DNA is preserved here, 39 bases in frame from base 1. The V end gives up 7 bases and the J end 5 bases, leaving 5 bases in the junction not matched to a gene.

The sequences come from peripheral blood, collected on day 0 of AZD1222 vaccination. The receptor comes from an adult in good health. Here the chain combines TRBV29-1 and TRBJ1-4, with 9 middle bases fitting TRBD1. The DNA sequence reads TGCAGCGCCTCCGGGACAGGGAATGAAAAACTGTTTTTT. This is translated as CSASGTGNEKLFF.